A selection of T cell receptor beta chains follows, all from one sample in a study of blood T cell repertoires in COVID-19. Generated by immunoSEQ multiplex PCR, the TCRdb table keeps only in-frame clones and is missing some. The profile shows 30,000 or so clones, 75% to 90% of them singletons. Sequenced sample: peripheral blood. The receptors shown here come from a man older than 75 with acute or convalescent COVID-19. CDR3s include the opening cysteine and the closing phenylalanine or tryptophan. The D gene is left open where the match is weak. Some rows have no size entry. The others give once, few or many, or a class for an expanded clone.

D: TRBD1
length: 14
J: TRBJ2-7
V: TRBV15
size: .
CDR3: CATSKDRVNHEQYF
DNA: TGTGCCACCAGCAAGGACAGGGTTAACCACGAGCAGTACTTC

D: .
length: 18
J: TRBJ2-2
V: TRBV11-2
size: .
CDR3: CASSGQPRDWIDTGELFF
DNA: TGTGCCAGCAGCGGACAACCCCGGGACTGGATCGACACCGGGGAGCTGTTTTTT

D: TRBD1
length: 12
J: TRBJ1-1
V: TRBV11-2
size: .
CDR3: CASSPTGGIAFF
DNA: TGTGCCAGCAGCCCGACAGGGGGTATTGCTTTCTTT

D: TRBD1
length: 14
J: TRBJ2-7
V: TRBV4-1
size: .
CDR3: CASSLETGYYEQYF
DNA: TGCGCCAGCAGTCTGGAGACAGGGTATTACGAGCAGTACTTC

D: TRBD1
length: 17
J: TRBJ1-3
V: TRBV5-5
size: .
CDR3: CASSFGQGGEVGNTIYF
DNA: TGTGCCAGCAGCTTCGGACAGGGAGGTGAGGTTGGAAACACCATATATTTT

D: TRBD2
length: 16
J: TRBJ2-3
V: TRBV4-1
size: .
CDR3: CASSRPSGSSTDTQYF
DNA: TGCGCCAGCAGCCGCCCTAGCGGGAGTAGCACAGATACGCAGTATTTT

D: .
length: 15
J: TRBJ1-4
V: TRBV5-4
size: few
CDR3: CASSLAPSREEKLFF
DNA: TGTGCCAGCAGCTTGGCGCCCTCCCGGGAGGAAAAACTGTTTTTT

D: .
length: 13
J: TRBJ1-4
V: TRBV2
size: .
CDR3: CASSRRVNEKLFF
DNA: TGTGCCAGCAGTCGGAGGGTCAATGAAAAACTGTTTTTT

D: .
length: 14
J: TRBJ2-7
V: TRBV2
size: .
CDR3: CASSILYSTYEQYF
DNA: TGTGCCAGCAGTATACTATATTCCACCTACGAGCAGTACTTC

D: TRBD2
length: 15
J: TRBJ2-1
V: TRBV11-2
size: .
CDR3: CASSPGLAGGPQQFF
DNA: TGTGCCAGCAGCCCGGGACTAGCGGGGGGCCCCCAGCAGTTCTTC

D: .
length: 17
J: TRBJ1-6
V: TRBV3-1/TRBV3-2
size: .
CDR3: CASSPRGVGSYNSPLHF
DNA: TGTGCCAGCAGCCCCCGGGGGGTCGGCTCCTATAATTCACCCCTCCACTTT

D: .
length: 11
J: TRBJ1-1
V: TRBV29-1
size: once
CDR3: CSAQENTEAFF
DNA: TGCAGCGCTCAGGAAAACACTGAAGCTTTCTTT

D: .
length: 13
J: TRBJ1-5
V: TRBV19
size: .
CDR3: CASSGAGEGPQHF
DNA: TGTGCCAGTAGTGGGGCAGGAGAAGGGCCCCAGCATTTT

D: TRBD1
length: 16
J: TRBJ2-5
V: TRBV27
size: .
CDR3: CASSPSDRGREETQYF
DNA: TGTGCCAGCAGCCCTTCGGACAGGGGGAGAGAAGAGACCCAGTACTTC

D: TRBD1
length: 15
J: TRBJ1-1
V: TRBV14
size: few
CDR3: CASSNSQGVYTEAFF
DNA: TGTGCCAGCAGCAACTCACAGGGGGTTTACACTGAAGCTTTCTTT

D: .
length: 15
J: TRBJ2-7
V: TRBV19
size: .
CDR3: CASSIQQGISYEQYF
DNA: TGTGCCAGTAGTATACAACAGGGCATCTCCTACGAGCAGTACTTC

D: .
length: 13
J: TRBJ1-2
V: TRBV6-5
size: .
CDR3: CASRPTVGYGYTF
DNA: TGTGCCAGCAGGCCCACAGTAGGCTATGGCTACACCTTC

D: .
length: 12
J: TRBJ2-5
V: TRBV7-6
size: .
CDR3: CASSLASGTQYF
DNA: TGTGCCAGCAGCTTAGCGTCGGGGACCCAGTACTTC

D: TRBD2
length: 17
J: TRBJ2-1
V: TRBV13
size: .
CDR3: CASTLGWGGGLRNEQFF
DNA: TGTGCCAGCACCTTAGGGTGGGGCGGGGGGCTAAGGAATGAGCAGTTCTTC

D: .
length: 13
J: TRBJ1-1
V: TRBV11-2
size: .
CDR3: CASTRGMNTEAFF
DNA: TGTGCCAGCACTCGAGGGATGAACACTGAAGCTTTCTTT

D: TRBD2
length: 13
J: TRBJ2-7
V: TRBV5-4
size: medium-sized
CDR3: CASSLAGGDEQYF
DNA: TGTGCCAGCAGCTTGGCGGGAGGAGACGAGCAGTACTTC

D: .
length: 13
J: TRBJ1-3
V: TRBV29-1
size: .
CDR3: CSVWLTSGNTIYF
DNA: TGCAGCGTTTGGCTTACCTCTGGAAACACCATATATTTT

D: TRBD1
length: 14
J: TRBJ2-2
V: TRBV7-9
size: .
CDR3: CASSRQGNTGELFF
DNA: TGTGCCAGCAGCCGACAGGGGAACACCGGGGAGCTGTTTTTT

D: .
length: 16
J: TRBJ1-1
V: TRBV28
size: .
CDR3: CASSSTVGRVNTEAFF
DNA: TGTGCCAGCAGTTCTACCGTCGGCAGGGTGAACACTGAAGCTTTCTTT

D: .
length: 12
J: TRBJ1-2
V: TRBV12-3/TRBV12-4
size: once
CDR3: CASSLLAGGYTF
DNA: TGTGCCAGCAGCCTCCTAGCGGGGGGCTACACCTTC

D: TRBD1
length: 14
J: TRBJ1-2
V: TRBV2
size: .
CDR3: CASTERGPPYGYTF
DNA: TGTGCCAGCACCGAGAGGGGGCCGCCTTATGGCTACACCTTC

D: TRBD1
length: 15
J: TRBJ1-5
V: TRBV2
size: .
CDR3: CASSGFQGAGQPQHF
DNA: TGTGCCAGCAGTGGGTTTCAGGGGGCGGGTCAGCCCCAGCATTTT

D: .
length: 13
J: TRBJ1-3
V: TRBV6-5
size: .
CDR3: CASIPIWGYTIYF
DNA: TGTGCCAGCATTCCAATTTGGGGCTACACCATATATTTT

D: .
length: 16
J: TRBJ1-6
V: TRBV7-9
size: .
CDR3: CASSSPDSLFNSPLHF
DNA: TGTGCCAGCAGCTCCCCGGACAGCCTTTTTAATTCACCCCTCCACTTT

D: TRBD1
length: 10
J: TRBJ2-3
V: TRBV20-1
size: .
CDR3: CSAQGVVQYF
DNA: TGCAGTGCCCAGGGGGTGGTGCAGTATTTT

D: TRBD2
length: 16
J: TRBJ2-5
V: TRBV24-1
size: .
CDR3: CATSDLAGGSVETQYF
DNA: TGTGCCACCAGTGATTTGGCGGGAGGGAGCGTGGAGACCCAGTACTTC

D: TRBD1
length: 15
J: TRBJ1-2
V: TRBV7-2
size: .
CDR3: CASSLGPGQDGGYTF
DNA: TGTGCCAGCAGCTTAGGGCCCGGACAGGATGGTGGCTACACCTTC

D: .
length: 13
J: TRBJ2-2
V: TRBV29-1
size: .
CDR3: CSVAQGRSGELFF
DNA: TGCAGCGTTGCCCAGGGAAGATCCGGGGAGCTGTTTTTT

D: .
length: 14
J: TRBJ2-7
V: TRBV27
size: .
CDR3: CASSLKEGGYEQYF
DNA: TGTGCCAGCAGTTTAAAGGAGGGGGGGTACGAGCAGTACTTC

D: TRBD1
length: 16
J: TRBJ2-7
V: TRBV9
size: few
CDR3: CASSPPPRDSTYEQYF
DNA: TGTGCCAGCAGCCCTCCCCCCCGGGACAGCACCTACGAGCAGTACTTC

D: TRBD1
length: 12
J: TRBJ1-4
V: TRBV2
size: .
CDR3: CASRTGVEKLFF
DNA: TGTGCCAGCAGAACAGGGGTCGAAAAACTGTTTTTT

D: TRBD1
length: 14
J: TRBJ1-5
V: TRBV29-1
size: .
CDR3: CSVLTGQINQPQHF
DNA: TGCAGCGTTCTTACGGGACAGATCAATCAGCCCCAGCATTTT

D: TRBD1
length: 16
J: TRBJ2-7
V: TRBV5-1
size: few
CDR3: CASSSPRGTVSYEQYF
DNA: TGCGCCAGCAGCTCGCCAAGGGGGACAGTCTCCTACGAGCAGTACTTC

D: TRBD1
length: 15
J: TRBJ2-7
V: TRBV5-1
size: few
CDR3: CASSAATGWSYEQYF
DNA: TGCGCCAGCAGCGCGGCGACAGGGTGGTCCTACGAGCAGTACTTC

D: TRBD1
length: 14
J: TRBJ1-6
V: TRBV6-1
size: .
CDR3: CASSEATGESPLHF
DNA: TGTGCCAGCAGTGAAGCAACAGGGGAATCACCCCTCCACTTT

D: .
length: 13
J: TRBJ2-7
V: TRBV29-1
size: once
CDR3: CSVERLAPGEQYF
DNA: TGCAGCGTTGAACGCCTAGCCCCTGGCGAGCAGTACTTC

D: TRBD1
length: 13
J: TRBJ1-2
V: TRBV2
size: once
CDR3: CASSKDRRYGYTF
DNA: TGTGCCAGCAGTAAGGACAGGCGATATGGCTACACCTTC

D: TRBD1
length: 13
J: TRBJ1-5
V: TRBV6-5
size: .
CDR3: CATGQGSNQPQHF
DNA: TGTGCCACCGGACAGGGTAGCAATCAGCCCCAGCATTTT

D: .
length: 13
J: TRBJ2-7
V: TRBV6-1
size: .
CDR3: CASSESGSYEQYF
DNA: TGTGCCAGCAGTGAGTCAGGATCCTACGAGCAGTACTTC

D: .
length: 17
J: TRBJ1-1
V: TRBV21-1
size: .
CDR3: CASSAQLGAGGWLVAFF
DNA: TGTGCCAGCAGCGCGCAGTTAGGGGCAGGCGGATGGTTGGTAGCTTTCTTT